The present entry profiles one TCR beta chain with its context. This sample was taken from a study of shared clonotypes between healthy human individuals. Sequenced by immunoSEQ multiplex PCR; TCRdb stores in-frame clones only, minus some. The sample carries fewer than 1.6 million clones, 98% to 99% recorded once. V lost 5 bases and J 5 bases, leaving 8 bases between the germline ends. The CDR3 consists of 12 residues. CDR1 is MDHEN, CDR2 SYDVKM, per germline. The receptor's source is a man between 25 and 39 years old in good health. Sequenced sample: naive CD4+ T cells sorted from blood. Subset specified: CD45RA+ positively selected. V gene TRBV28 combines with J gene TRBJ2-3; D gene ambiguous. As DNA, the CDR3 is TGTGCCAGCAGTGCCCTACGAGATACGCAGTATTTT. Protein: CASSALRDTQYF. Together with reference TRBV28 and TRBJ2-3, the CDR3 gives the full variable domain: DVKVTQSSRYLVKRTGEKVFLECVQDMDHENMFWYRQDPGLGLRLIYFSYDVKMKEKGDIPEGYSVSREKKERFSLILESASTNQTSMYLCASSALRDTQYFGPGTRLTVL.